Described below is a single T cell receptor (beta chain) sequence and its context. V was clipped by 5 bases and J by 4 bases, with 6 bases between them. Germline-derived CDR1 and CDR2 are KGHSH and LQKENI. This CDR3 has 11 amino acids. The data were taken from a study of spatial heterogeneity in lung cancer. Across the whole study: The count of detected beta-chain sequences consistently exceeded that of alpha-chain sequences.

TCRdb itself ran the 5' RACE reads through MiXCR, one entry per CDR3 protein. The table lists around 45,000 distinct CDR3 sequences, around 21% of them singletons. The time point: blood at routine non-recurrence follow-up after resection. The sequenced sample was PBMCs, obtained at follow-up. The chain uses TRBV18 and TRBJ2-7; D is undetermined. The receptor was derived from a female donor with early-stage non-small cell lung cancer. In DNA form, the CDR3 reads TGTGCCAGCTCATCGGATTACGAGCAGTACGTC. Translation gives CASSSDYEQYV.